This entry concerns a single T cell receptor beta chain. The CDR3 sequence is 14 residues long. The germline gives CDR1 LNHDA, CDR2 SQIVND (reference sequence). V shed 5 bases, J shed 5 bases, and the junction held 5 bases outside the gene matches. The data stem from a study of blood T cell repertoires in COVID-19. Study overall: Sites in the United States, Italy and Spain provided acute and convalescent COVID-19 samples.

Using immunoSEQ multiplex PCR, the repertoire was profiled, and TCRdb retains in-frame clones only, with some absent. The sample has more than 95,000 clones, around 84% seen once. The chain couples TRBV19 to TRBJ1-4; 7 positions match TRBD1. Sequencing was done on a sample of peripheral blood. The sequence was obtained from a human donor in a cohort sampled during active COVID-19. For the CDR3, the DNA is TGTGCCAGTAGTTTGGCAGGGGGGAATGAAAAACTGTTTTTT. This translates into CASSLAGGNEKLFF.